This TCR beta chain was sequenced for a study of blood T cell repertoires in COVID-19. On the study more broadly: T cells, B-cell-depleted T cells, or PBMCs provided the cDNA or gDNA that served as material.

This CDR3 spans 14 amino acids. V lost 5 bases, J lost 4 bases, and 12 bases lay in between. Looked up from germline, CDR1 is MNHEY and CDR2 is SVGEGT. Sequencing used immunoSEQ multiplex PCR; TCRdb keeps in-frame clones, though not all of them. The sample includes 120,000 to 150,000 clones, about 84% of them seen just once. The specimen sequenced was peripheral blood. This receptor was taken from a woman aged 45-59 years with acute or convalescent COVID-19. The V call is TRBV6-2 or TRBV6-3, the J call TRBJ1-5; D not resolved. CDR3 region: CASSRVNSNQPQHF. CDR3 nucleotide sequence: TGTGCCAGCAGTCGGGTCAACTCTAATCAGCCCCAGCATTTT.